The next 32 T cell receptor beta chains were all read from a single sample in a study of cytomegalovirus exposure and HLA in healthy donors. 13 Jbeta primers and 60 Vbeta primers were used for the PCR. This table comes from immunoSEQ multiplex PCR, and its TCRdb copy is limited to in-frame clones, with some not included. The table includes around 150,000 clones, 77% detected once. The sample consisted of PBMCs. The source of these receptors is a woman aged 40-49 years in good health and CMV-seropositive.

CDR3 nucleotide sequence: TGTGCCAGCAGCCATAATATGGGACAGCCTAATTCACCCCTCCACTTT. Residues: CASSHNMGQPNSPLHF. J is TRBJ1-6 and V is TRBV11-2; 7 positions match TRBD1. In germline, CDR1 is SGHAT, CDR2 FQNNGV. V shed 5 bases, J shed 6 bases, and the junction held 10 bases outside the gene matches. There are 16 residues in the CDR3.

The chain combines TRBV2 with TRBJ1-6; D possibly corresponds to TRBD1 (5 bases). Germline V lookup: CDR1 SNHLY, CDR2 FYNNEI. This CDR3 comprises 15 residues. Trimming removed 1 base at V and 8 bases at J, with 12 bases between. The CDR3 loop is CASSEGEGSYSPLHF. In DNA form, the CDR3 reads TGTGCCAGCAGTGAAGGGGAGGGGTCGTATTCACCCCTCCACTTT.

The genes are TRBV5-4 and TRBJ2-7; 12 nucleotides match TRBD2. The CDR3 consists of 16 residues. The trim removed 4 bases at V and 3 bases at J, leaving 8 bases unmatched. The germline CDR1 and CDR2 sequences are SGHNT and YYREEE (reference sequence). CDR3 sequence: CASSPTTSGSGYEQYF. DNA of the CDR3: TGTGCCAGCAGCCCTACGACTAGCGGGAGTGGCTACGAGCAGTACTTC.

The genes are TRBV11-2 and TRBJ2-1; 13 bases line up with TRBD2. The CDR3 runs to 16 residues. Germline CDR1 SGHAT, CDR2 FQNNGV. J lost 5 bases, V lost 0 bases, and 1 base had no gene match. The CDR3: CASSLDGTSGDNEQFF. In DNA form, the CDR3 reads TGTGCCAGCAGCTTAGATGGGACTAGCGGGGACAATGAGCAGTTCTTC.

The genes are TRBV6-5 and TRBJ1-4, with 9 positions matching TRBD1. CDR1 and CDR2 (germline): MNHEY, SVGAGI. V shed 2 bases, J shed 8 bases, and the junction held 9 bases outside the gene matches. This CDR3 is built from 16 residues. CDR3 coding DNA: TGTGCCAGCAGTTACGTCCCGGGACAGGGTAACGAAAAACTGTTTTTT. This gives the protein CASSYVPGQGNEKLFF.

The chain is built from TRBV29-1 and TRBJ2-2; 10 bases are shared with TRBD2. The length of the CDR3 is 16 residues. Germline V gene lookup returns CDR1 SQVTM and CDR2 ANQGSEA. Germline trimming cut 7 bases from V and 5 bases from J; bases unmatched to any gene: 13. CDR3 region: CSALRLAGVETGELFF. In DNA form, the CDR3 reads TGCAGCGCCCTAAGGCTAGCGGGAGTTGAGACCGGGGAGCTGTTTTTT.

The chain links TRBV9 to TRBJ2-1, with TRBD2 identical over 9 bases. Germline V lookup: CDR1 SGDLS, CDR2 YYNGEE. J gave up 4 bases and V 0 bases, and 11 bases lay outside the gene matches. This CDR3 spans 18 amino acids. The CDR3 DNA reads as TGTGCCAGCAGCGTAGTTGCCGATCTGACTAGCGGTTACAATGAGCAGTTCTTC. Translated: CASSVVADLTSGYNEQFF.

The chain joins TRBV27 to TRBJ2-1, with TRBD1 matching over 9 bases. V was pared by 1 base and J by 3 bases, with 4 bases of the junction left unmatched. The CDR3 is 16 residues long. Germline V CDR1 and CDR2: MNHEY, SMNVEV (reference sequence). DNA for the CDR3: TGTGCCAGCAGTTTATTGGGACAGGGAGACTACAATGAGCAGTTCTTC. Its protein is CASSLLGQGDYNEQFF.

The rearrangement uses TRBV6-1 and TRBJ1-1; 8 nucleotides agree with TRBD1. The germline CDR1 and CDR2 sequences are MNHNS and SASEGT. V gave up 2 bases and J gave up 3 bases; unmatched junction bases: 11. The CDR3 is made up of 17 amino acids. CDR3 amino acids: CASSEPGGASRDTEAFF. The DNA for the CDR3 is TGTGCCAGCAGTGAACCAGGGGGCGCCTCAAGAGACACTGAAGCTTTCTTT.

The genes are TRBV5-4 and TRBJ2-3; TRBD1 is a possible D gene (5 bases). The V end was cut by 0 bases, the J end by 2 bases, with 13 bases between. Germline assignment: CDR1 SGHNT and CDR2 YYREEE (reference sequence). This CDR3 has 16 amino acids. The CDR3 bases are TGTGCCAGCAGCTTGGGGGGCTCCTATAACACAGATACGCAGTATTTT. Protein sequence: CASSLGGSYNTDTQYF.

The genes are TRBV5-1 and TRBJ2-5; 8 positions agree with TRBD1. Gene TRBJ2-7 matches the end of the DNA better, so the J call may be wrong. Per germline, CDR1 SGHRS and CDR2 YFSETQ. The CDR3 is 14 amino acids. DNA of the CDR3: TGCGCCAGCAGCTTGGGGCAGGGGGCGTCCGAGCAGTACTTC. It translates to CASSLGQGASEQYF.

V is TRBV5-1 and J is TRBJ2-7, with 8 bases aligning to TRBD2. The CDR3 loop spans 17 amino acids. From germline, CDR1 is SGHRS and CDR2 YFSETQ. V lost 4 bases and J lost 0; bases outside the gene matches: 12. This CDR3 is CASSPGWAGGASYEQYF. Here the CDR3 DNA reads TGCGCCAGCAGCCCCGGTTGGGCGGGGGGAGCCTCCTACGAGCAGTACTTC.

J is TRBJ2-3 and V is TRBV7-9; 8 bases align to TRBD2. The CDR3 spans 14 residues. V was pared by 5 bases and J by 3 bases, with 4 bases of the junction left unmatched. CDR1 and CDR2 from the germline V gene are SEHNR and FQNEAQ (reference sequence). CDR3 sequence (DNA): TGTGCCAGCAGCGTCGGACTAGCAACAGATACGCAGTATTTT. Protein: CASSVGLATDTQYF.

The chain combines TRBV5-1 with TRBJ2-2; TRBD1 aligns across 9 bases. The CDR3 is 15 amino acids. Germline V lookup: CDR1 SGHRS, CDR2 YFSETQ. The V gene end was trimmed by 4 bases and the J gene end by 4 bases; junction bases not matched to a gene: 5. For the CDR3, the DNA is TGCGCCAGCAGCCCCGGACAGGGGCGCACCGGGGAGCTGTTTTTT. It yields the protein CASSPGQGRTGELFF.

The chain links TRBV2 to TRBJ2-6; no clear D gene. The CDR3 is 17 residues long. Germline CDR1 reads SNHLY; CDR2 reads FYNNEI. Trimming removed 2 bases at V and 0 bases at J, with 11 bases between. The CDR3 nucleotides are TGTGCCAGCAGTGAACTTACGTCAGGCTCTGGGGCCAACGTCCTGACTTTC. This sequence encodes CASSELTSGSGANVLTF.

A few counts support this clone. The chain links TRBV30 to TRBJ2-2; D is ambiguous. Trimming cost V 3 bases and J 0 bases, with 8 bases left between them. The CDR3 totals 14 residues. Germline lookup yields CDR1 GTSNPN and CDR2 SVGIG (reference sequence). The CDR3 DNA is TGTGCCTGGAGCTTGACTCCGAACACCGGGGAGCTGTTTTTT. Translated: CAWSLTPNTGELFF.

This rearrangement joins TRBV6-5 to TRBJ1-1; 8 bases agree with TRBD1. This CDR3 is 13 amino acids long. J lost 11 bases, V lost 6 bases, and 11 bases had no gene match. The V gene's germline CDR1 is MNHEY and CDR2 SVGAGI. CDR3 sequence reads: CASSPIFQGAAFF. DNA of the CDR3: TGTGCCAGCAGCCCTATTTTTCAGGGGGCCGCTTTCTTT.

V gene TRBV7-2 combines with J gene TRBJ2-2; 10 positions agree with TRBD2. The germline V gene has CDR1 SGHTA and CDR2 FQGNSA. This CDR3 contains 13 residues. V shed 4 bases, J shed 13 bases, and the junction held 6 bases outside the gene matches. The CDR3 reads CASSSLAGAGLFF. CDR3 DNA: TGTGCCAGCAGCTCCCTAGCGGGGGCGGGGCTGTTTTTT.

This clone was detected once. The genes are TRBV5-1 and TRBJ2-1; TRBD1 aligns across 7 bases. The V and J ends lost 0 bases and 2 bases, in that order; junction bases with no gene match: 2. This CDR3 is 15 amino acids long. Germline V gives CDR1 SGHRS, CDR2 YFSETQ. This CDR3 is CASSLEGTAYNEQFF. Here the CDR3 DNA reads TGCGCCAGCAGCTTGGAGGGGACAGCCTACAATGAGCAGTTCTTC.

This clone was seen just once. This chain connects TRBV7-2 to TRBJ2-3; D ambiguous. V lost 4 bases to trimming and J lost 4 bases, with 12 bases between them. CDR1 and CDR2 from the germline V gene are SGHTA and FQGNSA. The CDR3 runs 14 residues. DNA for the CDR3: TGTGCCAGCAGCTCGTATCTGGCGGCAGATACGCAGTATTTT. The encoded protein is CASSSYLAADTQYF.

This chain connects TRBV21-1 to TRBJ2-1; the table names TRBD1, a call not compared with the DNA. TRBV21-1 counts as a pseudogene. CDR3 length: 17 residues. The CDR3 DNA reads as TGTGCCAGCAGCAAAAAAGTGCAGGGGCCATACCCCAATGAGCAGTTCTTC. Its protein is CASSKKVQGPYPNEQFF.

The chain has TRBV6-6 and TRBJ2-7; the match to TRBD1 covers 9 bases. Looked up from germline, CDR1 is MNHNY and CDR2 is SVGAGI (reference sequence). The CDR3 runs 14 residues. Unmatched junction bases numbered 6, after V lost 4 bases and J lost 5 bases. The CDR3 here is CASSLSGTGNEQYF. The CDR3 DNA sequence: TGTGCCAGCAGTTTGTCCGGGACAGGGAACGAGCAGTACTTC.

V is TRBV7-9 and J is TRBJ2-7, with 10 positions matching TRBD1. This CDR3 contains 14 residues. V lost 1 base to trimming and J lost 8 bases; unmatched junction nucleotides: 5. Germline assignment: CDR1 SEHNR and CDR2 FQNEAQ (reference sequence). This CDR3 reads CASSLDGTGVKQYF. As DNA, the CDR3 is TGTGCCAGCAGCTTAGATGGGACAGGGGTCAAGCAGTACTTC.

The chain joins TRBV19 to TRBJ1-5; 9 nucleotides agree with TRBD1. CDR1 and CDR2 (germline): LNHDA, SQIVND (reference sequence). The junction had 6 bases not matched to a gene; V was cut back by 3 bases and J by 0 bases. The CDR3 sequence is 17 residues long. The CDR3 loop is CASSIRTGENSNQPQHF. CDR3 nucleotides: TGTGCCAGTAGTATCAGGACAGGGGAGAATAGCAATCAGCCCCAGCATTTT.

The chain joins TRBV5-1 to TRBJ2-7, with 9 positions matching TRBD1. The CDR3 consists of 15 residues. Germline CDR1 and CDR2: SGHRS and YFSETQ. The V segment lost 4 bases and the J segment 2 bases; nucleotides outside the gene matches: 7. CDR3 sequence reads: CASSLPGQGAYEQYF. CDR3 DNA: TGCGCCAGCAGCCTTCCGGGACAGGGCGCCTACGAGCAGTACTTC.

This chain connects TRBV5-4 to TRBJ1-2, with D possibly matching TRBD1 (6 bases). In germline, CDR1 is SGHNT, CDR2 YYREEE (reference sequence). Trimming left V 3 bases short and J 4 bases short, with 7 bases between. CDR3 length: 12 residues. DNA of the CDR3: TGTGCCAGCAGCTCGGACAGCTATGGCTACACCTTC. Translated: CASSSDSYGYTF. The full variable domain, in which reference TRBV5-4 and TRBJ1-2 provide the parts outside the CDR3, is ETGVTQSPTHLIKTRGQQVTLRCSSQSGHNTVSWYQQALGQGPQFIFQYYREEENGRGNFPPRFSGLQFPNYSSELNVNALELDDSALYLCASSSDSYGYTFGSGTRLTVV.

Only a few counts were recorded for this clone. This sequence joins TRBV19 and TRBJ2-7; 8 nucleotides match TRBD2. From germline, CDR1 is LNHDA and CDR2 SQIVND (reference sequence). Trimming took 5 bases from V and 3 from J; bases not matched to a gene: 6. The CDR3 totals 14 residues. DNA for the CDR3: TGTGCCAGTAGTGAGCGGGAGTCCGTCTACGAGCAGTACTTC. It specifies CASSERESVYEQYF.

The rearrangement joins TRBV10-2 to TRBJ1-5; 12 nucleotides agree with TRBD1. With 0 bases clipped from V and 6 bases from J, the junction kept 6 bases outside the gene matches. Germline CDR1 and CDR2: WSHSY and SAAADI. The CDR3 is 17 amino acids. The CDR3: CASSESLGQGAVQPQHF. The CDR3 DNA reads as TGCGCCAGCAGTGAGTCTTTGGGACAGGGGGCGGTTCAGCCCCAGCATTTT.

The chain joins TRBV28 to TRBJ1-2; 7 nucleotides align to TRBD1. Trimming took 5 bases from V and 7 from J; bases not matched to a gene: 10. This CDR3 has 14 amino acids. CDR1 MDHEN and CDR2 SYDVKM come from the germline V gene. CDR3 nucleotide sequence: TGTGCCAGCAGTGCCGGGACAGCTATTACTGGCTACACCTTC. Amino acid sequence: CASSAGTAITGYTF.

The V gene is TRBV2, the J gene TRBJ1-1; 9 positions match TRBD1. This CDR3 has 13 residues. V was pared by 10 bases and J by 3 bases, with 6 bases of the junction left unmatched. The germline V gene encodes CDR1 SNHLY and CDR2 FYNNEI. CDR3 loop: CANQGQGYTEAFF. CDR3 in DNA: TGTGCCAACCAGGGACAGGGTTACACTGAAGCTTTCTTT.

The rearrangement links TRBV6-6 to TRBJ1-1, with TRBD1 matching over 8 bases. The J segment lost 1 base and the V segment lost 4 bases, leaving 5 bases of the junction unmatched. Germline lookup yields CDR1 MNHNY and CDR2 SVGAGI (reference sequence). This CDR3 is built from 15 residues. Written as DNA, the CDR3 is TGTGCCAGCAGTTGGGGACAGGTGGGGAACACTGAAGCTTTCTTT. This codes for CASSWGQVGNTEAFF.

This clone was counted once. The V call is TRBV13, the J call TRBJ1-4, with 7 bases lining up with TRBD1. V lost 2 bases, J lost 8 bases, and 2 bases stayed unmatched. The CDR3 covers 13 residues. CDR1 and CDR2 from the germline V gene are PRHDT and FYEKMQ (reference sequence). The CDR3 DNA reads TGTGCCAGCAGCTTAAGGGACAGCGAAAAACTGTTTTTT. Its translation: CASSLRDSEKLFF.